These 12 T cell receptor beta chains share one sample of origin, sequenced in a study of cytomegalovirus exposure and HLA in healthy donors. With 60 Vbeta and 13 Jbeta primers, the PCR was carried out. Using immunoSEQ multiplex PCR, the repertoire was profiled, and TCRdb retains in-frame clones only, with some absent. The sample includes 70,000 or so clones. Sequenced sample: PBMCs. These receptors originate from a female donor in good health and CMV-seropositive.

The chain is built from TRBV28 and TRBJ2-5; 10 nucleotides align to TRBD2. There are 17 residues in the CDR3. Germline CDR1 is MDHEN and CDR2 is SYDVKM. V shed 2 bases and J 0 bases; nucleotides not matched to a gene: 6. The CDR3 DNA is TGTGCCAGCAGTTTACCCCTACTAGCGGGGTACCAAGAGACCCAGTACTTC. Translated, it gives CASSLPLLAGYQETQYF.

The CDR3 is CASSLSIGDRTDTQYF. The CDR3 DNA is TGTGCCAGCAGTTTATCGATAGGGGACAGGACAGATACGCAGTATTTT. The chain joins TRBV27 to TRBJ2-3, with TRBD1 identical over 8 bases. J lost 3 bases, V lost 0 bases, and 5 bases had no gene match. In germline, CDR1 is MNHEY, CDR2 SMNVEV (reference sequence). This CDR3 is built from 16 residues.

J is TRBJ2-7 and V is TRBV4-1; 7 bases are shared with TRBD2. The V segment lost 1 base and the J segment 2 bases; nucleotides outside the gene matches: 5. Per germline, CDR1 MGHRA and CDR2 YSYEKL. The CDR3 has 15 residues. CDR3: CASSQAPSGAYEQYF. The CDR3 bases are TGCGCCAGCAGCCAAGCCCCAAGCGGGGCCTACGAGCAGTACTTC.

V is TRBV5-1 and J is TRBJ2-5; 9 bases fit TRBD1. CDR1 and CDR2 (germline): SGHRS, YFSETQ. Trimming cost V 1 base and J 4 bases; bases outside gene matches: 5. The CDR3 is 15 residues long. The CDR3: CASSLSGTGRETQYF. Written as DNA, the CDR3 is TGCGCCAGCAGCTTGAGTGGGACAGGGAGAGAGACCCAGTACTTC.

The rearrangement links TRBV6-6 to TRBJ2-1; perhaps TRBD1 as D (6 bases). CDR3 length: 13 residues. V was trimmed by 5 bases and J by 9 bases, leaving 14 bases between them. Per germline, CDR1 MNHNY and CDR2 SVGAGI (reference sequence). CDR3 nucleotide sequence: TGTGCCAGCAGTACACACAGGGTCGGTGAGCAGTTCTTC. Its translation is CASSTHRVGEQFF.

The CDR3 DNA reads TGTGCCAGCAGCTTCCCGACAGTCAATGGCTACACCTTC. Its protein is CASSFPTVNGYTF. The chain is built from TRBV5-4 and TRBJ1-2; D may be TRBD1 (5 bases). The CDR3 consists of 13 residues. V was clipped by 2 bases and J by 6 bases, with 11 bases between them. Per germline, CDR1 SGHNT and CDR2 YYREEE (reference sequence).

The V gene is TRBV6-6, the J gene TRBJ2-7; 9 nucleotides match TRBD1. CDR1 MNHNY and CDR2 SVGAGI come from the germline V gene (reference sequence). This CDR3 has 14 amino acids. V gave up 0 bases and J gave up 5 bases; unmatched junction bases: 2. CDR3 DNA sequence: TGTGCCAGCAGTTACTCGGGACAGGGACACGAGCAGTACTTC. This sequence encodes CASSYSGQGHEQYF.

V is TRBV6-4 and J is TRBJ1-1; no clear D. The length of the CDR3 is 13 residues. Trimming pared 4 bases from V and 6 bases from J, leaving 12 bases between. Germline V gene data show CDR1 as MRHNA and CDR2 as SNTAGT. CDR3 bases: TGTGCCAGCAGTGCACTAGTGGGCGCTGAAGCTTTCTTT. It yields the protein CASSALVGAEAFF.

The chain combines TRBV6-4 with TRBJ2-5, with D possibly being TRBD2 (5 bases). Germline-derived CDR1 and CDR2 are MRHNA and SNTAGT. Deletions cut 6 bases from V and 9 bases from J, with 14 bases between. This CDR3 is built from 12 residues. This CDR3 reads CASRGRAMSQYF. CDR3 DNA: TGTGCCAGCAGAGGGAGAGCCATGTCCCAGTACTTC.

The chain joins TRBV27 to TRBJ1-2; D is possibly TRBD1 (5 bases). Per germline, CDR1 MNHEY and CDR2 SMNVEV (reference sequence). This CDR3 contains 15 residues. V gave up 4 bases and J gave up 3 bases, with 15 bases separating them. The CDR3 protein is CASSSGPGGDYGYTF. The CDR3 DNA reads TGTGCCAGCAGTTCCGGCCCGGGGGGGGACTATGGCTACACCTTC.

The chain recombines TRBV28 with TRBJ1-5; 7 bases match TRBD1. The CDR3 is 14 residues long. Trimming removed 3 bases from V and 4 bases from J; junction bases left unmatched: 3. Germline V gene data show CDR1 as MDHEN and CDR2 as SYDVKM. CDR3 amino acids: CASSLGQNNQPQHF. In DNA form, the CDR3 reads TGTGCCAGCAGTTTGGGACAGAATAATCAGCCCCAGCATTTT.

V is TRBV28 and J is TRBJ2-6; tentative D call: TRBD1 (5 bases). Germline-derived CDR1 and CDR2 are MDHEN and SYDVKM. This CDR3 comprises 16 residues. V was trimmed by 4 bases and J by 0 bases, leaving 10 bases between them. CDR3 in DNA: TGTGCCAGCAGTTCGGCAGGGTTCTCTGGGGCCAACGTCCTGACTTTC. As protein: CASSSAGFSGANVLTF.